This T cell receptor (beta chain) was captured in a study of blood T cell repertoires in COVID-19 (dated by TCRdb to between 2020 and 2021). In terms of the full investigation: Samples from collaborators originated in the United States, Italy and Spain and spanned both the acute and convalescent phases of COVID-19. The prospective study material was composed of cDNA or gDNA derived from T cells, B-cell-depleted T cells, or PBMCs. The dataset comprised deeply sampled blood TCRbeta repertoires from subjects exposed to, actively infected with, or recovered from COVID-19. The repertoires were released in a freely available public database meant as a resource for research on the immune response to SARS-CoV-2. The samples were drawn from two sources: the first 160 participants of the ongoing ImmuneRACE study, and 1,254 subjects contributed by 6 global collaborators. Nearly every sample came with metadata listing a de-identified subject ID, COVID-19 status, age in years and sex. Where available, HLA class I and class II types were taken from metadata supplied by the sample provider and were not determined by assay-based typing. General findings and caveats noted by the study authors: How much clinical and demographic metadata was included differed by source and by participant, and the metadata was provided uncurated.

The immunoSEQ Assay, a bias-controlled multiplex PCR, was used to amplify TCRbeta CDR3 regions from genomic DNA. Concerning the study's data processing: The number of nucleated cells in each sample was estimated by amplification of reference gene primers within the assay. To quantify the absolute abundance of each unique TCRbeta CDR3 rearrangement, sequence reads were collapsed and filtered. For each sample, productive Simpson clonality was calculated as the square root of Simpson's diversity index across productive rearrangements. Sourced from immuneACCESS, this table was stored by TCRdb with only in-frame sequences that have V and J called. A share of the clones is absent; for the studies checked, an unresolved V gene accounts for under half, and the remainder has no known explanation. V and J calls and clone size are copied from that table; D and trimming were computed from the DNA. The sample contains some 53,000 clones, nearly 90% of them found a single time. The ten largest clones capture nearly 5% of the sample.

On this clone: Its antigen remains undetermined. Base qualities are not at hand, and no much larger clone is one base apart.

According to the germline V gene, CDR1 reads SNHLY and CDR2 reads FYNNEI. Counted from cysteine to phenylalanine, this CDR3 has 15 amino acids. The CDR3 DNA has 45 bases and is translated from base 1. V lost 1 base and J lost 3 bases; the stretch between them is 12 bases long. Each collaborating institution followed its own protocols to collect whole blood in K2EDTA tubes. Collaborator samples were shipped for TCRbeta analysis as frozen whole blood, isolated PBMCs, or DNA extracted from either sample type. This receptor was identified in a man aged 55 to 69 with active COVID-19. The chain is encoded by TRBV2 joined to TRBJ1-2, with TRBD1 as a weak D call on 5 bases. Sequencing used peripheral blood. The nucleotide sequence reads TGTGCCAGCAGTGAAGGGGGTCAGGGCTACTATGGCTACACCTTC. Protein translation: CASSEGGQGYYGYTF.